This entry is about one TCR beta chain. Its antigen is currently unknown. Mouse germline and gene names are used. The CDR3 goes on 1 residue after the read ends, and that part is filled in from the germline J gene. This sample's time point: mouse harvest day 14 after allogeneic transplant. The graft held 10^6 splenic CD5+ T cells and 10^7 T-cell-depleted bone marrow cells. B6 (H2b) cells into BALB/c (H2d) mice; tissues taken at day 7 or 14. This record belongs to a study of tissue T cells after allogeneic stem cell transplantation. Survey-depth TCRbeta CDR3 sequencing reported V/J genes and productive frequencies. Some clones are missing from TCRdb's copy, which holds only in-frame ones; the method was immunoSEQ multiplex PCR. The sample records 2,000 or so clones, 35% to 55% being singletons. The CDR3 runs 15 residues. Trimming cost V 4 bases and J 4 bases; bases outside gene matches: 4. Germline CDR1 LGHDT, CDR2 YNNKQL (reference sequence).

Study conclusions and caveats: Tissue-detected TCR repertoire was only partly captured by blood and spleen T cells. Across patients, clones rarely overlapped, yet motif clusters were shared tissue-specifically.

This receptor was obtained from a female BALB/c mouse given C57BL/6 T cells with graft-versus-host disease after an allogeneic hematopoietic cell transplant. The V call is TRBV4, the J call TRBJ1-4; TRBD1 agrees at 9 bases. Sequencing used lymph node tissue. CDR3 DNA, as far as it was read: TGTGCCAGCAGCTTGGGGGACAGGGTCAACGAAAGATTATTT. This sequence encodes CASSLGDRVNERLF. The full CDR3 reads CASSLGDRVNERLFF.